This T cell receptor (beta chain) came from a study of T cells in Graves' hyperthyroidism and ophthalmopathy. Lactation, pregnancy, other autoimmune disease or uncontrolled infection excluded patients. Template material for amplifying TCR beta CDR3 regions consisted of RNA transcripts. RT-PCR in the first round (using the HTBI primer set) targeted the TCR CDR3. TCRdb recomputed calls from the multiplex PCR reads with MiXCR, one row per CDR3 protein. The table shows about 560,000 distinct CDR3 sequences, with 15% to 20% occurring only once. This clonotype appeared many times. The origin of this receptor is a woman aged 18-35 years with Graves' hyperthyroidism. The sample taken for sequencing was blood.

The CDR3 reads CASSTGRERNEQYF. The DNA for the CDR3 is TGTGCCAGCAGCACAGGGCGGGAGAGGAACGAGCAGTACTTC. V and J are TRBV7-9 and TRBJ2-7, with a weak D call TRBD2 (7 bases). V was trimmed by 5 bases and J by 5 bases, leaving 16 bases between them. The CDR3 spans 14 residues. Germline V gene lookup returns CDR1 SEHNR and CDR2 FQNEAQ (reference sequence).